Given below is one T cell receptor beta chain in context. The antigen is unknown. A much larger clone differs by one base, so this may be a read error. Trimming took off 0 bases at V and 4 bases at J, with 9 bases between the two ends. Per the germline V gene, CDR1 is MNHNS and CDR2 is SASEGT. This CDR3 is built from 14 residues. This sample is drawn from a study of blood T cells in healthy people across ages. Then a second PCR, running about 7 to 11 cycles, was carried out with a sample-barcoded 5' primer and a J-beta primer mix. Each CDR3 protein gets one entry after TCRdb re-called the 5' RACE reads with MiXCR. The table shows around 650,000 distinct CDR3 sequences, with 32% occurring only once. The study, taken as a whole, reports: It was held that the diversity estimates obtained from one million T cells were underestimates.

The chain uses TRBV6-1 and TRBJ1-2, with D tentatively TRBD1 (5 bases). The specimen sequenced was blood. This clonotype originated in an elderly woman in good health. The chain's CDR3 is CASSEAGDAYGYTF. CDR3 DNA sequence: TGTGCCAGCAGTGAAGCTGGGGACGCCTATGGCTACACCTTC.